Below, 24 T cell receptor beta chains from the same sample are listed, as sequenced in a study of cytomegalovirus exposure and HLA in healthy donors. The PCR had 60 Vbeta and 13 Jbeta primers. Method: immunoSEQ multiplex PCR; TCRdb's copy keeps in-frame clones and lacks some. The sample includes 100,000 to 150,000 clones, 65% to 90% of them seen just once. Material: PBMCs. The receptors shown here come from a male donor in good health and CMV-seropositive.

This chain links TRBV18 with TRBJ2-3; a weak D match, TRBD2 (5 bases). CDR1 is KGHSH and CDR2 is LQKENI in the germline V gene. The V and J ends lost 5 bases and 5 bases respectively, with 17 bases between them. This CDR3 has 15 residues. The CDR3 DNA is TGTGCCAGCTCAGGGGAGACTCCCTCGGGAGATACGCAGTATTTT. Its translation is CASSGETPSGDTQYF.

This clone turned up a few times. The chain uses TRBV11-2 and TRBJ2-1; D is perhaps TRBD2 (5 bases). V was shortened by 2 bases and J by 5 bases, with 13 bases between the two germline ends. The CDR3 sequence is 15 residues long. CDR1 SGHAT and CDR2 FQNNGV come from the germline V gene. The CDR3 nucleotides are TGTGCCAGCAGCTTATGGGCGGGCCACGACAATGAGCAGTTCTTC. Encoded protein: CASSLWAGHDNEQFF.

A single count supports this clone. The chain recombines TRBV5-1 with TRBJ2-5; 8 nucleotides match TRBD2. With V trimmed by 1 base and J by 2 bases, 7 bases remained unmatched. The CDR3 sequence is 16 residues long. Germline V gene sequence: CDR1 SGHRS, CDR2 YFSETQ. CDR3 sequence: CASSLSSGLVQETQYF. The DNA for the CDR3 is TGCGCCAGCAGCTTGTCTAGCGGGTTAGTACAAGAGACCCAGTACTTC.

This rearrangement joins TRBV27 to TRBJ1-2; 7 bases are shared with TRBD1. Germline trimming cut 6 bases from V and 8 bases from J; bases unmatched to any gene: 9. CDR1 is MNHEY and CDR2 is SMNVEV in the germline V gene (reference sequence). The CDR3 is 13 amino acids. The CDR3 coding sequence is TGTGCCAGCAGCCGAGGGGGCGCATGGGGCTACACCTTC. As protein: CASSRGGAWGYTF.

This clone appeared a few times. The chain joins TRBV5-1 to TRBJ2-3; D perhaps matches TRBD1 (5 bases). Germline CDR1 reads SGHRS; CDR2 reads YFSETQ. V lost 4 bases and J lost 0, with 15 bases in between. The CDR3 loop spans 16 amino acids. The CDR3 loop is CASSDIRARSTDTQYF. The CDR3 region has the DNA TGCGCCAGCAGCGACATCAGGGCGAGAAGCACAGATACGCAGTATTTT.

V is TRBV28 and J is TRBJ2-1; 9 bases agree with TRBD2. The V and J ends lost 7 bases and 0 bases, in that order; junction bases with no gene match: 13. Looked up from germline, CDR1 is MDHEN and CDR2 is SYDVKM. This CDR3 has 18 amino acids. The CDR3 DNA reads TGTGCCAGCACGTTAGCGGGAGCTTTCCCGAGCTCCTACAATGAGCAGTTCTTC. Its protein is CASTLAGAFPSSYNEQFF.

This sequence joins TRBV5-6 and TRBJ2-5; 7 bases match TRBD1. Germline CDR1 and CDR2: SGHDT and YYEEEE. CDR3 length: 15 residues. J was trimmed by 5 bases and V by 4 bases; bases with no gene match: 11. The CDR3 is CASSELTGVGETQYF. DNA of the CDR3: TGTGCCAGCAGCGAGCTAACAGGGGTCGGGGAGACCCAGTACTTC.

This clone was picked up one time. The chain is built from TRBV6-7 and TRBJ2-7, with 8 positions matching TRBD1. TRBV6-7 is sorted into the ORF group, with uncertain function. The CDR3 sequence is 15 residues long. V shed 0 bases, J shed 2 bases, and the junction held 3 bases outside the gene matches. As DNA, the CDR3 is TGTGCCAGCAGTTACTCGTCCAGGGGGCCCTACGAGCAGTACTTC. This encodes CASSYSSRGPYEQYF.

The chain couples TRBV18 to TRBJ2-5; 8 bases map to TRBD1. Per the germline V gene, CDR1 is KGHSH and CDR2 is LQKENI. After removal of 3 bases from V and 1 base from J, the junction contained 1 base not matched to a gene. This CDR3 is 14 amino acids long. The CDR3 DNA sequence: TGTGCCAGCTCACCGACAGGGGTCCAAGAGACCCAGTACTTC. Translation: CASSPTGVQETQYF. Filled out from reference TRBV18 and TRBJ2-5, the complete variable domain reads NAGVMQNPRHLVRRRGQEARLRCSPMKGHSHVYWYRQLPEEGLKFMVYLQKENIIDESGMPKERFSAEFPKEGPSILRIQQVVRGDSAAYFCASSPTGVQETQYFGPGTRLLVL.

In this sample, this clone turned up once. The chain couples TRBV5-5 to TRBJ2-7, with 15 positions matching TRBD2. V lost 3 bases and J lost 0; bases outside the gene matches: 7. The germline V gene encodes CDR1 SGHKS and CDR2 YYEKEE (reference sequence). This CDR3 contains 18 residues. In nucleotides, the CDR3 is TGTGCCAGCAGCTATCCGGGACTAGCGGGGGGAAGCTCCTACGAGCAGTACTTC. Protein product: CASSYPGLAGGSSYEQYF.

This chain uses TRBV15 with TRBJ1-1; D possibly corresponds to TRBD1 (5 bases). CDR1 and CDR2 (germline): LNHNV, YYDKDF (reference sequence). The CDR3 contains 14 residues. Trimming cost V 3 bases and J 4 bases, with 12 bases left between them. This CDR3 is CATSSGGRLTEAFF. CDR3 nucleotide sequence: TGTGCCACCAGCAGTGGGGGGAGGCTCACTGAAGCTTTCTTT.

This chain joins TRBV5-1 and TRBJ2-5; 8 bases line up with TRBD1. The CDR3 has 16 amino acids. The trim removed 4 bases at V and 0 bases at J, leaving 8 bases unmatched. Germline V gene sequence: CDR1 SGHRS, CDR2 YFSETQ. Here the CDR3 reads CASSLGSGGYQETQYF. DNA of the CDR3: TGCGCCAGCAGCCTGGGGTCAGGGGGCTACCAAGAGACCCAGTACTTC.

This clone was picked up a small number of times. The chain couples TRBV18 to TRBJ2-2; D gene ambiguous. This CDR3 comprises 12 residues. V was clipped by 5 bases and J by 6 bases, with 7 bases between them. CDR1 and CDR2 (germline): KGHSH, LQKENI. In DNA form, the CDR3 reads TGTGCCAGCTCAGGAGCCCCCGGGGAGCTGTTTTTT. It is translated as CASSGAPGELFF.

The J gene is TRBJ1-3, the V gene TRBV11-2; unclear D gene. CDR3 size: 12 residues. In germline, CDR1 is SGHAT, CDR2 FQNNGV. V was shortened by 4 bases and J by 4 bases, with 5 bases between the two germline ends. The CDR3 DNA is TGTGCCAGCAGCTCCCGGGGAAACACCATATATTTT. Translated: CASSSRGNTIYF.

DNA for the CDR3: TGTGCCAGCAGATCGACAGGAGGACCCTACGAGCAGTACTTC. The encoded protein is CASRSTGGPYEQYF. V and J are TRBV28 and TRBJ2-7; tentatively, D is TRBD1 (6 bases). The CDR3 is 14 residues long. Germline values: CDR1 MDHEN, CDR2 SYDVKM. The ends were cut back, 6 bases at V and 2 bases at J, with 14 bases in the middle. The full variable domain, completed using reference TRBV28 and TRBJ2-7, is DVKVTQSSRYLVKRTGEKVFLECVQDMDHENMFWYRQDPGLGLRLIYFSYDVKMKEKGDIPEGYSVSREKKERFSLILESASTNQTSMYLCASRSTGGPYEQYFGPGTRLTVT.

The table lists this clone with a few counts. This rearrangement joins TRBV29-1 to TRBJ2-5, with 10 bases matching TRBD1. The CDR3 runs to 13 residues. Germline CDR1 is SQVTM and CDR2 is ANQGSEA. The V and J ends lost 7 bases and 1 base, in that order; junction bases with no gene match: 3. CDR3 sequence reads: CSARDRGQETQYF. CDR3 bases: TGCAGCGCCCGGGACAGGGGCCAAGAGACCCAGTACTTC.

This chain links TRBV27 with TRBJ2-5; 8 nucleotides match TRBD1. The closer fit of TRBJ2-7 to the DNA end suggests the J call may be wrong. Per germline, CDR1 MNHEY and CDR2 SMNVEV (reference sequence). The CDR3 is 13 amino acids. In nucleotides, the CDR3 is TGTGCCAGCAGCAGGGGGCGCTCGTACGAGCAGTACTTC. Amino acids: CASSRGRSYEQYF.

In nucleotides, the CDR3 is TGTGCCAGCAGTTTTTACAGGACCCCTGAGGACAATGAGCAGTTCTTC. Protein: CASSFYRTPEDNEQFF. The chain combines TRBV28 with TRBJ2-1, with D possibly being TRBD1 (5 bases). Trimming pared 3 bases from V and 5 bases from J, leaving 17 bases between. The CDR3 is 16 residues long. Germline V gene sequence: CDR1 MDHEN, CDR2 SYDVKM.

This chain uses TRBV7-9 with TRBJ1-3, with D possibly being TRBD1 (6 bases). Trimming left V 5 bases short and J 0 bases short, with 11 bases between. Germline V gene lookup returns CDR1 SEHNR and CDR2 FQNEAQ (reference sequence). The length of the CDR3 is 15 residues. CDR3 loop: CASSLTGRSGNTIYF. In nucleotides, the CDR3 is TGTGCCAGCAGCCTCACAGGGCGCTCTGGAAACACCATATATTTT. The whole variable domain, remainder taken from reference TRBV7-9 and TRBJ1-3, is DTGVSQNPRHKITKRGQNVTFRCDPISEHNRLYWYRQTLGQGPEFLTYFQNEAQLEKSRLLSDRFSAERPKGSFSTLEIQRTEQGDSAMYLCASSLTGRSGNTIYFGEGSWLTVV.

This clone was picked up a small number of times. The chain is built from TRBV6-4 and TRBJ2-6, with TRBD1 matching 8 bases. The J segment lost 4 bases and the V segment lost 5 bases, leaving 7 bases of the junction unmatched. Germline CDR1 MRHNA, CDR2 SNTAGT. This CDR3 has 16 amino acids. The CDR3 nucleotides read TGTGCCAGCAGTCCGGGACAGGTGTCAGGGGCCAACGTCCTGACTTTC. It translates to CASSPGQVSGANVLTF.

V gene TRBV5-3 combines with J gene TRBJ2-7; D perhaps matches TRBD2 (5 bases). TRBV5-3 is classed as an ORF, of uncertain function. V shed 0 bases and J shed 2 bases, with 12 bases lying between them. CDR3 length equals 15 residues. The CDR3 sequence is CARSLGGCKPYEQYF. The CDR3 DNA sequence: TGTGCCAGAAGCTTGGGCGGGTGTAAACCCTACGAGCAGTACTTC.

The chain joins TRBV4-2 to TRBJ1-5; D unresolved. CDR3 size: 13 residues. V lost 6 bases and J 4 bases, leaving 10 bases between the germline ends. Germline V gene lookup returns CDR1 LGHNA and CDR2 YNFKEQ. The CDR3 sequence: CASSGGQNQPQHF. In nucleotides, the CDR3 is TGTGCCAGCAGTGGAGGGCAGAATCAGCCCCAGCATTTT.

This clone was counted a single time. The chain combines TRBV10-3 with TRBJ2-1, with 7 nucleotides matching TRBD2. The CDR3 runs 16 residues. V dropped 0 bases and J dropped 8; count of bases not matched to a gene: 10. CDR1 ENHRY and CDR2 SYGVKD come from the germline V gene. The CDR3 is CAISESEAGDMDEQFF. The CDR3 nucleotides read TGTGCCATCAGTGAGTCTGAGGCGGGAGACATGGATGAGCAGTTCTTC.

V usage is TRBV6-4 and J usage is TRBJ2-1; no clear D gene. Germline V gene sequence: CDR1 MRHNA, CDR2 SNTAGT. This CDR3 has 16 amino acids. The V gene lost 3 bases and the J gene lost 8 bases, with 20 bases spanning the gap. The CDR3 sequence is CASSDYESLGSDEQFF. Written as DNA, the CDR3 is TGTGCCAGCAGTGATTATGAATCTTTGGGCTCCGATGAGCAGTTCTTC.